One and the same sample provided the 7 T cell receptor beta chains below, sequenced in a study of OX40 agonist ivuxolimab in advanced cancers. The assay was immunoSEQ multiplex PCR, and TCRdb's table has in-frame clones only and misses some. The table includes approximately 15,000 clones, 70% to 90% detected once. This material consisted of CD4+ or CD8+ T cells sorted from blood, taken in a trial of the OX40 agonist ivuxolimab. Receptors originate from an adult with an advanced solid tumor such as melanoma, head and neck, liver or kidney cancer.

This sequence joins TRBV7-9 and TRBJ1-4; no definite D call. The V gene lost 3 bases and the J gene lost 7 bases, with 3 bases spanning the gap. Germline-derived CDR1 and CDR2 are SEHNR and FQNEAQ (reference sequence). This CDR3 contains 11 residues. In nucleotides, the CDR3 is TGTGCCAGCAGCTTCAGTGAAAAACTGTTTTTT. It is translated as CASSFSEKLFF.

To note about this clone: At one of its ends the junction is not consistent with the germline gene, which may arise from a read error. The CDR3 sequence is CTSSEKKTQYF. In DNA form, the CDR3 reads TGTACCAGCAGTGAAAAGAAAACCCAGTACTTC. The chain couples TRBV25-1 to TRBJ2-5; D not resolved. The CDR3 sequence is 11 residues long. Looked up from germline, CDR1 is MGHDK and CDR2 is SYGVNS. Full variable domain (missing parts from reference TRBV25-1 and TRBJ2-5): EADIYQTPRYLVIGTGKKITLECSQTMGHDKMYWYQQDPGMELHLIHYSYGVNSTEKGDLSSESTVSRIRTEHFPLTLESARPSHTSQYLCTSSEKKTQYFGPGTRLLVL.

The J gene is TRBJ1-2, the V gene TRBV7-9; 8 bases are a match to TRBD1. J gave up 8 bases and V 5 bases, and 10 bases lay outside the gene matches. The length of the CDR3 is 14 residues. CDR1 is SEHNR and CDR2 is FQNEAQ in the germline V gene (reference sequence). The CDR3 region has the DNA TGTGCCAGCAGCCCCGGACAGGGAGCGACGGGCTACACCTTC. Protein product: CASSPGQGATGYTF.

The rearrangement uses TRBV28 and TRBJ1-1, with 10 nucleotides matching TRBD1. There are 18 residues in the CDR3. Looked up from germline, CDR1 is MDHEN and CDR2 is SYDVKM. The V gene end was trimmed by 6 bases and the J gene end by 3 bases; junction bases not matched to a gene: 16. This CDR3 reads CASSPRDRGSLEYTEAFF. CDR3 sequence (DNA): TGTGCCAGCAGCCCCCGGGACAGGGGTTCCCTTGAGTACACTGAAGCTTTCTTT.

The chain is built from TRBV6-1 and TRBJ2-5, with D maybe TRBD2 (6 bases). The germline CDR1 and CDR2 sequences are MNHNS and SASEGT. V dropped 8 bases and J dropped 0 bases, with 16 bases sitting between them. CDR3 length: 15 residues. CDR3 DNA sequence: TGTGCCAGCCAATCTACCTGGGGGGACCAAGAGACCCAGTACTTC. This codes for CASQSTWGDQETQYF.

This chain connects TRBV7-8 to TRBJ2-7; 7 nucleotides line up with TRBD1. Trimming removed 5 bases from V and 0 bases from J; junction bases left unmatched: 10. Germline CDR1 SGHVS, CDR2 FQNEAQ. There are 16 residues in the CDR3. The CDR3 region is CASSPRWDSRSYEQYF. The CDR3 region has the DNA TGTGCCAGCAGCCCCCGTTGGGACAGCCGCTCCTACGAGCAGTACTTC.

The chain links TRBV5-1 to TRBJ1-1; D remains ambiguous. Germline-derived CDR1 and CDR2 are SGHRS and YFSETQ. Trimming took off 1 base at V and 6 bases at J, with 28 bases between the two ends. This CDR3 has 19 residues. CDR3 bases: TGCGCCAGCAGCTTGTTCCATCCCCAGTCAGTCTCGAGGTCCCCTGAAGCTTTCTTT. Translated: CASSLFHPQSVSRSPEAFF. Looking up the rest from reference TRBV5-1 and TRBJ1-1 gives the full variable domain: KAGVTQTPRYLIKTRGQQVTLSCSPISGHRSVSWYQQTPGQGLQFLFEYFSETQRNKGNFPGRFSGRQFSNSRSEMNVSTLELGDSALYLCASSLFHPQSVSRSPEAFFGQGTRLTVV.